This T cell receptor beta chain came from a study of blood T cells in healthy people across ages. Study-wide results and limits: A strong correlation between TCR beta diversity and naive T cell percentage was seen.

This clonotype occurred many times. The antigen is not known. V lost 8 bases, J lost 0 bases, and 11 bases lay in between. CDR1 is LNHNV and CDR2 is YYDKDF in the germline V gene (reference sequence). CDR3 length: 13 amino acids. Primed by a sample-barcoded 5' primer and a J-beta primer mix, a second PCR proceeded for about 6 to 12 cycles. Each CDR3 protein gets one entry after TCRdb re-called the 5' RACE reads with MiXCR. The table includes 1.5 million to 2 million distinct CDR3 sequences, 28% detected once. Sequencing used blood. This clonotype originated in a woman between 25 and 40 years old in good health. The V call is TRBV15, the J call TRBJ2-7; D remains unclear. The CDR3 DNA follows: TGTGCCACCGCCGTTGGGGTCTCCTACGAGCAGTACTTC. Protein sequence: CATAVGVSYEQYF.